This TCR beta chain was sequenced during a study of cytomegalovirus exposure and HLA in healthy donors. Study-level points and caveats: The authors later found TCR association rates varying by HLA locus, with DRB1 most and HLA-C fewest. Listed as cytomegalovirus-associated were more than 150 TCR beta chains. Beyond CMV serostatus, there was no information to go on about immune exposure.

V lost 3 bases and J 5 bases, leaving 10 bases between the germline ends. CDR1 is MDHEN and CDR2 is SYDVKM in the germline V gene. CDR3 size: 14 residues. Regarding this clone: The antigen is undetermined.

The PCR ran on 60 Vbeta and 13 Jbeta primers. The assay was immunoSEQ multiplex PCR, and TCRdb's table has in-frame clones only and misses some. The data hold about 120,000 clones, with around 82% observed a single time. This chain uses TRBV28 with TRBJ2-2; a possible D gene is TRBD2 (7 bases). The clonotype was recovered from a male donor in good health and CMV-seropositive. The specimen sequenced was PBMCs. CDR3 protein: CASSLGGGTGELFF. The CDR3 nucleotides read TGTGCCAGCAGTTTGGGAGGGGGGACCGGGGAGCTGTTTTTT.